In this sample, the clone carrying this T cell receptor beta chain turned up many times. Its antigen is as yet unknown. For Graves' hyperthyroidism to be stable, ophthalmopathy could not progress within 18 months. Criteria for exclusion of patients were uncontrolled infection, other autoimmune disease, pregnancy or lactation. RNA transcripts were the template for amplifying TCR beta CDR3 regions. Researchers ran a first-round RT-PCR on the TCR CDR3 using the HTBI primer set. TCRdb re-called the multiplex PCR reads through MiXCR, storing one row per CDR3 protein. Among about 400,000 distinct CDR3 sequences listed, around 13% were seen once. The data originate from a study of T cells in Graves' hyperthyroidism and ophthalmopathy. Trimming pared 6 bases from V and 1 base from J, leaving 10 bases between. The CDR3 loop spans 14 amino acids. Regarding the study as a whole: Most clonotypes expanded in the thyroid (above 0.001) were also present in blood.

The chain uses TRBV12-3 or TRBV12-4 and TRBJ1-5; no reliable D call. The clonotype originates from a woman under 30 with Graves' hyperthyroidism. Sequencing input: blood. CDR3 DNA sequence: TGTGCCAGCAGACGAGGCGGGAGCAATCAGCCCCAGCATTTT. Translating it yields CASRRGGSNQPQHF.